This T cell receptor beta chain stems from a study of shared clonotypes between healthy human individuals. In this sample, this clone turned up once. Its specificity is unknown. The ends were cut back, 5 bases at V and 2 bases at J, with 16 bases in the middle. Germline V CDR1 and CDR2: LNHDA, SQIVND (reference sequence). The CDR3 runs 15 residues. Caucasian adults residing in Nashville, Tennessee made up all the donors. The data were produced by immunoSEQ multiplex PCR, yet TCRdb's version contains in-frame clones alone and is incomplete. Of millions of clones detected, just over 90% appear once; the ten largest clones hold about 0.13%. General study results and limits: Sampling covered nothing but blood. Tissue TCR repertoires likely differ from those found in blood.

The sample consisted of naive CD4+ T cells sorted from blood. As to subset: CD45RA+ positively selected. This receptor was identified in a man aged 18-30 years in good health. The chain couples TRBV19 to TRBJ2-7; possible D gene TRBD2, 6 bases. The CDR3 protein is CASSFHVAAPYEQYF. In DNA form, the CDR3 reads TGTGCCAGTAGTTTCCACGTAGCGGCGCCCTACGAGCAGTACTTC.